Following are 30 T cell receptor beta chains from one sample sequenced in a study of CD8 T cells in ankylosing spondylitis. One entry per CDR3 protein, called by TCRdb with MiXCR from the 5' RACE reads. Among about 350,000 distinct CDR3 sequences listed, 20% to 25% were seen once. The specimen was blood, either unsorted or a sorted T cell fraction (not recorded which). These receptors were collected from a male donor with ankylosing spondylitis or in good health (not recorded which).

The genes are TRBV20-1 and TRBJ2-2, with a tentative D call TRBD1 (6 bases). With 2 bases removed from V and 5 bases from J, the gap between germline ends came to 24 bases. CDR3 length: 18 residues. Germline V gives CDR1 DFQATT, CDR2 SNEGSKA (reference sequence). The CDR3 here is CSARSPPLGRGYTGELFF. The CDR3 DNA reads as TGCAGTGCTAGATCACCCCCTCTGGGTAGGGGGTATACCGGGGAGCTGTTTTTT.

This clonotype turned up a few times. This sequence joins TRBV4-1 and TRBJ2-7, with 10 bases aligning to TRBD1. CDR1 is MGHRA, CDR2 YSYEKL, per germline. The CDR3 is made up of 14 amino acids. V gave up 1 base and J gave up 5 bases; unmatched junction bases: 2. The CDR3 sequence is CASSQGQGADEQYF. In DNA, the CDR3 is TGCGCCAGCAGCCAAGGACAGGGGGCGGACGAGCAGTACTTC.

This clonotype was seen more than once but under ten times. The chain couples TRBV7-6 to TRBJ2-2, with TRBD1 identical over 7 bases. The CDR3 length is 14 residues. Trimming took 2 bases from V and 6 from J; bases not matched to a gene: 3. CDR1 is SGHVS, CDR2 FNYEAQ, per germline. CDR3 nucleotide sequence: TGTGCCAGCAGCTTAAGACAGGGAGCCGGGGAGCTGTTTTTT. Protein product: CASSLRQGAGELFF. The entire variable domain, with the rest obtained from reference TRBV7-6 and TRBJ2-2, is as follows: GAGVSQSPRYKVTKRGQDVALRCDPISGHVSLYWYRQALGQGPEFLTYFNYEAQQDKSGLPNDRFSAERPEGSISTLTIQRTEQRDSAMYRCASSLRQGAGELFFGEGSRLTVL.

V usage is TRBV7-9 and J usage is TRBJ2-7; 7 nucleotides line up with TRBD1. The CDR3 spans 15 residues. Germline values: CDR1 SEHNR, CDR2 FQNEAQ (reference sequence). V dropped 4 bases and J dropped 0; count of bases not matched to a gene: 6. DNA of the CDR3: TGTGCCAGCAGCTCCTGGACAGGCCTCTCCTACGAGCAGTACTTC. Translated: CASSSWTGLSYEQYF.

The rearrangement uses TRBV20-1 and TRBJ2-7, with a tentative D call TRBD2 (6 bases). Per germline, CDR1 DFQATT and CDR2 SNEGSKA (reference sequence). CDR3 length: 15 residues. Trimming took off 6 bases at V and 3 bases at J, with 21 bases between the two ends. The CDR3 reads CSAETRDSYFYEQYF. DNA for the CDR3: TGCAGTGCGGAGACCCGGGACTCGTACTTCTACGAGCAGTACTTC.

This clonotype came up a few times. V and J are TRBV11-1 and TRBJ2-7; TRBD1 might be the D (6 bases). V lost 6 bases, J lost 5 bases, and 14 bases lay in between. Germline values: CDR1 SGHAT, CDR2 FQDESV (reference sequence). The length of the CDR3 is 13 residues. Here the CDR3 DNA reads TGTGCCAGCAGGAGACAGGAGCAGGACGAGCAGTACTTC. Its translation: CASRRQEQDEQYF.

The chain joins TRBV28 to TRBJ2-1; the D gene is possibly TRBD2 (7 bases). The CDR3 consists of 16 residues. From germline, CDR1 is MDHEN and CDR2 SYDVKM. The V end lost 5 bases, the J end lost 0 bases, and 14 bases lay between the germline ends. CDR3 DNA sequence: TGTGCCAGCAGTGGGGAGGGGGGGGTCTCCTACAATGAGCAGTTCTTC. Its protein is CASSGEGGVSYNEQFF.

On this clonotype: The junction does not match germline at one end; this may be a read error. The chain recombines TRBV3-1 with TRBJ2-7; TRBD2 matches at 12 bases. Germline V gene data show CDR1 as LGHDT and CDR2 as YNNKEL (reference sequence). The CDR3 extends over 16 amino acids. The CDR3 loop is CACSQDLTSGGYEQYF. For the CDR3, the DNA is TGTGCCTGCAGCCAAGATTTGACTAGCGGGGGTTACGAGCAGTACTTC.

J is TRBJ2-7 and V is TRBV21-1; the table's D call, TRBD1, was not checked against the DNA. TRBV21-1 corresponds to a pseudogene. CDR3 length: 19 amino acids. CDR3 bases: TGTGCCAGCAGCAAAGTCGCGGGACAGGGTTTTCCCTCCATCTACGAGCAGTACTTC. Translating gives CASSKVAGQGFPSIYEQYF.

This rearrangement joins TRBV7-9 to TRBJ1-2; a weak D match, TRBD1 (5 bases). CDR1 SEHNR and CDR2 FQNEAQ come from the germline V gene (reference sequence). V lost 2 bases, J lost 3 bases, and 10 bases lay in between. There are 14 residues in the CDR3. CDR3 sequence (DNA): TGTGCCAGCAGCTTACTCAGGGATCACTATGGCTACACCTTC. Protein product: CASSLLRDHYGYTF.

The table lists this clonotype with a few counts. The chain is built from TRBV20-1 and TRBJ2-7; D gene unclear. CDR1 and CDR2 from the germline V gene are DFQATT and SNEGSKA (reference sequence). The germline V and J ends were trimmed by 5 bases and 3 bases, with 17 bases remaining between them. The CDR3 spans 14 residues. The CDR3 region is CSAVRVNLLYEQYF. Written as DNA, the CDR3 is TGCAGTGCTGTCCGAGTGAACCTTCTCTACGAGCAGTACTTC.

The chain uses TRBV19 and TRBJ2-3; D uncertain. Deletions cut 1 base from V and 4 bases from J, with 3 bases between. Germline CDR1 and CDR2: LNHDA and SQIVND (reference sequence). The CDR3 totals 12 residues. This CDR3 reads CASSIAADTQYF. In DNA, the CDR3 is TGTGCCAGTAGTATAGCGGCAGATACGCAGTATTTT.

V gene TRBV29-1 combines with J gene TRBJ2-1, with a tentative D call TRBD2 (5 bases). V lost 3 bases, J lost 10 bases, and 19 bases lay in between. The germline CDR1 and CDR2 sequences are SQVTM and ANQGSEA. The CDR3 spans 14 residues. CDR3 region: CSVETNPSRIEQFF. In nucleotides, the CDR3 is TGCAGCGTTGAGACTAACCCAAGTCGTATCGAGCAGTTCTTC.

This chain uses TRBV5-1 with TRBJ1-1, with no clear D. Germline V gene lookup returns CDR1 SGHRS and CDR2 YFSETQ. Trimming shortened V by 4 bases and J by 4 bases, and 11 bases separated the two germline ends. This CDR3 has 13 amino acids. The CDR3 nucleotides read TGCGCCAGCAGCCCTGGACTGGGCACTGAAGCTTTCTTT. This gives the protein CASSPGLGTEAFF.

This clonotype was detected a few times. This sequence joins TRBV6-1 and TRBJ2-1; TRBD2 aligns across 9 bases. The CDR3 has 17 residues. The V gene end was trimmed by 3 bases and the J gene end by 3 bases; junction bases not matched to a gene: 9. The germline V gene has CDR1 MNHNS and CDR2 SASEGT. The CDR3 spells CASSDPPLAGSYNEQFF. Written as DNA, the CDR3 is TGTGCCAGCAGTGACCCCCCCCTAGCGGGGAGCTACAATGAGCAGTTCTTC.

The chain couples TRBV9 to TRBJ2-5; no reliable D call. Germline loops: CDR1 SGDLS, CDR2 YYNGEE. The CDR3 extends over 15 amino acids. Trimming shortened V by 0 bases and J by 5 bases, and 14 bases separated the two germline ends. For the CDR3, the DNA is TGTGCCAGCAGCGTAGAGGGCCGAAACCCGGAGACCCAGTACTTC. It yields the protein CASSVEGRNPETQYF.

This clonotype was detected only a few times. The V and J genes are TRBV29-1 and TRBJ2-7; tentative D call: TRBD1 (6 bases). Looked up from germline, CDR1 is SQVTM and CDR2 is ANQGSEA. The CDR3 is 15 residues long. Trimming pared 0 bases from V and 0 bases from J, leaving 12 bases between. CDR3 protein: CSVEDGQGFSYEQYF. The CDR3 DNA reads TGCAGCGTTGAAGACGGCCAGGGGTTCTCCTACGAGCAGTACTTC.

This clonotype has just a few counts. The CDR3, as DNA: TGTGCCAGCAGAAGGGACACCGATTACCAAGAGACCCAGTACTTC. It specifies CASRRDTDYQETQYF. The chain employs TRBV7-6 and TRBJ2-5; D may be TRBD1 (6 bases). Germline loops: CDR1 SGHVS, CDR2 FNYEAQ. V dropped 6 bases and J dropped 0 bases, with 14 bases sitting between them. The length of the CDR3 is 15 residues.

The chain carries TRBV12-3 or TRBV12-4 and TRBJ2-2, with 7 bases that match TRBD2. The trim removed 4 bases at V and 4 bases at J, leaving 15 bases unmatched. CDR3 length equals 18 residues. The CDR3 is CASSSRRGAAGFTGELFF. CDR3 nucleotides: TGTGCCAGCAGTTCCCGCCGAGGGGCAGCGGGGTTCACCGGGGAGCTGTTTTTT.

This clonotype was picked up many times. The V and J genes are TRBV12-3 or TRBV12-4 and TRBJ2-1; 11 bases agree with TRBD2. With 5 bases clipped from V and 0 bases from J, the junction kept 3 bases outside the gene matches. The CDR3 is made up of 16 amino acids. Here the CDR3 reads CASSTSGGSSYNEQFF. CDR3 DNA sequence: TGTGCCAGCAGTACTAGCGGGGGAAGCTCCTACAATGAGCAGTTCTTC.

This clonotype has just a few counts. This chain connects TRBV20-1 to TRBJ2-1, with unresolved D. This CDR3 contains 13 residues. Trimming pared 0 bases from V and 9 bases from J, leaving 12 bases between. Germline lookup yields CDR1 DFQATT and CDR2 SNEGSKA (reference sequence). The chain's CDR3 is CSARDHAPGEQFF. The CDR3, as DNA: TGCAGTGCTAGAGATCACGCCCCCGGTGAGCAGTTCTTC.

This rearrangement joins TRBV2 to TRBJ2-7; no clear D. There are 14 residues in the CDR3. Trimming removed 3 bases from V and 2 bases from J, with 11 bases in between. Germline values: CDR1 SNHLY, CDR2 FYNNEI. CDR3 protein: CASSDENSPYEQYF. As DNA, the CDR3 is TGTGCCAGCAGTGACGAGAACAGCCCCTACGAGCAGTACTTC.

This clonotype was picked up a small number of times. CDR3 in DNA: TGTGCCAGCAGTTTGGACAGGGAGGCCAAAAACATTCAGTACTTC. This translates into CASSLDREAKNIQYF. This chain connects TRBV28 to TRBJ2-4, with 8 bases identical to TRBD1. CDR1 is MDHEN and CDR2 is SYDVKM in the germline V gene. This CDR3 comprises 15 residues. Unmatched junction bases numbered 2, after V lost 3 bases and J lost 1 base.

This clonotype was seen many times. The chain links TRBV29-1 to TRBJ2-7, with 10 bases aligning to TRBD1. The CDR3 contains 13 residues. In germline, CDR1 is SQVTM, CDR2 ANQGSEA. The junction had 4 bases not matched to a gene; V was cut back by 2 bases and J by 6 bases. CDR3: CSVEWTGGPEQYF. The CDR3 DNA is TGCAGCGTTGAATGGACAGGGGGACCCGAGCAGTACTTC.

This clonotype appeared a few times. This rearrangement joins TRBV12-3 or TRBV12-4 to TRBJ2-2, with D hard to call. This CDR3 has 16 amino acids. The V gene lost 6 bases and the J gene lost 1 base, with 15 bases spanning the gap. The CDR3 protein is CASSPRWTGNTGELFF. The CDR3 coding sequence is TGTGCCAGCAGCCCACGGTGGACGGGGAACACCGGGGAGCTGTTTTTT.

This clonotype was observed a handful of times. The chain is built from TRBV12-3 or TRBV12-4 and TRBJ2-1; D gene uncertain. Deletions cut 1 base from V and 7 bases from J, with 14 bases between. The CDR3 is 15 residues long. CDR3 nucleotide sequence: TGTGCCAGCAGTTTAGGGCCTAAAGGGCCTAATGAGCAGTTCTTC. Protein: CASSLGPKGPNEQFF.

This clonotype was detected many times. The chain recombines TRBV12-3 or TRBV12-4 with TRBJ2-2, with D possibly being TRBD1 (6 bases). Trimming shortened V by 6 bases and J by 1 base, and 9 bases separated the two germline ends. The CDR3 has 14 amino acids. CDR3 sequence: CASSSGQNTGELFF. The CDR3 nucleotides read TGTGCCAGCAGCTCGGGACAGAACACCGGGGAGCTGTTTTTT.

This CDR3 is CTRSPWTSGGGSYNEQFF. DNA for the CDR3: TGTACCCGCAGTCCTTGGACTAGCGGGGGGGGGTCCTACAATGAGCAGTTCTTC. The gene calls are TRBV3-1 and TRBJ2-1, with 15 bases identical to TRBD2. This CDR3 has 18 residues. Germline V lookup: CDR1 LGHDT, CDR2 YNNKEL (reference sequence).

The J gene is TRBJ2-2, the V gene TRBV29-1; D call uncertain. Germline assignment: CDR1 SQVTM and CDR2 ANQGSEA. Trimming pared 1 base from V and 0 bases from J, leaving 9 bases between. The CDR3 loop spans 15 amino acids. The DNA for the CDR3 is TGCAGCGTTGAAGGAGGCCAGACGAACACCGGGGAGCTGTTTTTT. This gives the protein CSVEGGQTNTGELFF.

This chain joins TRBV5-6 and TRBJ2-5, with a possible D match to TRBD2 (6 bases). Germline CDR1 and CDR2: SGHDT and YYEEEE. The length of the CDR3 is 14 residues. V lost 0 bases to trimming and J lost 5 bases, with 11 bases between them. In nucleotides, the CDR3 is TGTGCCAGCAGCTTGGCTAGCGCCGTGGAGACCCAGTACTTC. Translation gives CASSLASAVETQYF.